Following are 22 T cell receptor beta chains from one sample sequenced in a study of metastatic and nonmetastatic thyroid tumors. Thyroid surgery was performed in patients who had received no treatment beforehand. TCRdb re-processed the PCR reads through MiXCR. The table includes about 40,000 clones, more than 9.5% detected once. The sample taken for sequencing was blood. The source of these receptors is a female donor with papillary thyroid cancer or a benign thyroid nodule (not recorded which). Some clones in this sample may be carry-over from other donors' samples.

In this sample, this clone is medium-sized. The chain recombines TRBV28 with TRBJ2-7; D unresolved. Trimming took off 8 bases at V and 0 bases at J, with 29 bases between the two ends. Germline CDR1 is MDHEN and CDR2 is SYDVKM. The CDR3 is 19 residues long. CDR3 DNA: TGTGCCAGCGCTCCCTCATTGTTAGGTAGACGGTCGAGCTCCTACGAGCAGTACTTC. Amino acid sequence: CASAPSLLGRRSSSYEQYF.

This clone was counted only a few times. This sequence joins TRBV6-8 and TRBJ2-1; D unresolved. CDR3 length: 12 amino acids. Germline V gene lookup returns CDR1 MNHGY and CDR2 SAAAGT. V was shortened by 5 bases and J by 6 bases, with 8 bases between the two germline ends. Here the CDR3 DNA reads TGTGCCAGCAGTCGGATTGCCAATGAGCAGTTCTTC. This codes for CASSRIANEQFF.

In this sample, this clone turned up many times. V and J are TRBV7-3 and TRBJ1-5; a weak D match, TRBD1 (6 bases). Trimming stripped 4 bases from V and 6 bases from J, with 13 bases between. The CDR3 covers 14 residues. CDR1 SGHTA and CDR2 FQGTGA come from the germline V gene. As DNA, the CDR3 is TGTGCCAGCAGCTCACCCGTCAGGGGTCAGCCCCAGCATTTT. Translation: CASSSPVRGQPQHF.

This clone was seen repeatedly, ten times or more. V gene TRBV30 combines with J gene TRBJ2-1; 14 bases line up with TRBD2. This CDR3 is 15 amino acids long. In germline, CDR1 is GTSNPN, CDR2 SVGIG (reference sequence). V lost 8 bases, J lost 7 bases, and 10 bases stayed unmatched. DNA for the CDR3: TGTGCCGGGACTAGCGGGAGTCTGGAAACAAATGAGCAGTTCTTC. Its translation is CAGTSGSLETNEQFF.

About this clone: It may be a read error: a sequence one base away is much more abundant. CDR3 in amino acids: CASGLAGGRAFETQYF. DNA for the CDR3: TGTGCCAGCGGCTTAGCTGGCGGGAGGGCTTTCGAGACCCAGTACTTC. V usage is TRBV7-9 and J usage is TRBJ2-5, with TRBD2 identical over 9 bases. This CDR3 is 16 amino acids long. CDR1 is SEHNR and CDR2 is FQNEAQ in the germline V gene (reference sequence).

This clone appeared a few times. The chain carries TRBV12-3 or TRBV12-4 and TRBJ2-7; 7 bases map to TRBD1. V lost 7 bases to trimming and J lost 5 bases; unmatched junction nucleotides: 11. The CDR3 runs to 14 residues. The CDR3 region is CASIPPGQCDEQYF. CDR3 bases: TGTGCCAGCATTCCCCCGGGACAGTGCGACGAGCAGTACTTC.

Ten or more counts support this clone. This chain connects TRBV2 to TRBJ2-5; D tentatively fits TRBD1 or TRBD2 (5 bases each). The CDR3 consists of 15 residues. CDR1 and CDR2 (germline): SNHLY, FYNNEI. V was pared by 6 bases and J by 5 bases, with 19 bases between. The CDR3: CASRGDGTLWETQYF. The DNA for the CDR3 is TGTGCCAGCAGGGGGGACGGTACCTTATGGGAGACCCAGTACTTC.

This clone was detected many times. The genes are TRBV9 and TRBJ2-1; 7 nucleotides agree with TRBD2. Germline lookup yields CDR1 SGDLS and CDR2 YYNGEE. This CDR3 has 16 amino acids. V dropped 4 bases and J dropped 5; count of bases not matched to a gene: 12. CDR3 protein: CASSSSGGLTHNEQFF. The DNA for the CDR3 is TGTGCCAGCAGCTCCTCGGGGGGATTAACCCACAATGAGCAGTTCTTC.

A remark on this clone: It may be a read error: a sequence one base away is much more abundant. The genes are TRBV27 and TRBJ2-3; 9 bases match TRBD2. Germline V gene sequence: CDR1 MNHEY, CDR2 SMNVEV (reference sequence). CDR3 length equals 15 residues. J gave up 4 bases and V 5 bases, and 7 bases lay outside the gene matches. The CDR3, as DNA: TGTGCCAGCAGTCCGCGGGAGGGCCTCGCAGATACGCAGTATTTT. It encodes CASSPREGLADTQYF.

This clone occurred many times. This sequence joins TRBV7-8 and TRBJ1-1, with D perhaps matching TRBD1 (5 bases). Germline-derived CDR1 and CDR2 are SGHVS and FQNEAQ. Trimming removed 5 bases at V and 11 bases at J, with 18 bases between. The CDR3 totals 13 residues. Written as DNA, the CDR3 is TGTGCCAGCAGCCCTACGGCAGGGACGGTCGCTTTCTTT. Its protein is CASSPTAGTVAFF.

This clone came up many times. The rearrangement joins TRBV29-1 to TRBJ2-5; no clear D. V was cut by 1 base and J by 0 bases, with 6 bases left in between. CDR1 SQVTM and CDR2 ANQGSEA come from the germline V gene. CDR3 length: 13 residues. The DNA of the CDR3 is TGCAGCGTTGAAGTGGAGAACCAAGAGACCCAGTACTTC. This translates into CSVEVENQETQYF.

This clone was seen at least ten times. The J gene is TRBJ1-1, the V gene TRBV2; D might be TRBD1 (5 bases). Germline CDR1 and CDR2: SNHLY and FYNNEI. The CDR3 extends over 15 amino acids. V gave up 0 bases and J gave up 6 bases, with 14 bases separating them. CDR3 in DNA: TGTGCCAGCAGTGAAGCGCGCGGGGGGTATCCTGAAGCTTTCTTT. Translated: CASSEARGGYPEAFF.

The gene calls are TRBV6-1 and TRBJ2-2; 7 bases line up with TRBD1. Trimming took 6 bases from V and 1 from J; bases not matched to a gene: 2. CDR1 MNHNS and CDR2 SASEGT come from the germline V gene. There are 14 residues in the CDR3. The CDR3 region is CASRRTGNTGELFF. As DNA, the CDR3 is TGTGCCAGCAGACGGACAGGGAACACCGGGGAGCTGTTTTTT.

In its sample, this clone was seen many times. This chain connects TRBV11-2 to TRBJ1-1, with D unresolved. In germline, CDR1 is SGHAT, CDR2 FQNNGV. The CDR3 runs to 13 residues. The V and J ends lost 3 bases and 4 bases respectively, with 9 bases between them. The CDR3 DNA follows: TGTGCCAGCAGCTTCACAGAACGCACTGAAGCTTTCTTT. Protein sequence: CASSFTERTEAFF. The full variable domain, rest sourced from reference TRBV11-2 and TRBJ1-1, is EAGVAQSPRYKIIEKRQSVAFWCNPISGHATLYWYQQILGQGPKLLIQFQNNGVVDDSQLPKDRFSAERLKGVDSTLKIQPAKLEDSAVYLCASSFTERTEAFFGQGTRLTVV.

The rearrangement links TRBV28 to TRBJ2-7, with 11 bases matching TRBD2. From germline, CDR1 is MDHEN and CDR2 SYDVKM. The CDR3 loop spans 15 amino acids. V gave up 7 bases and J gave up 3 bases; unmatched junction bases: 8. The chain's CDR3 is CASILGTSGHYEQYF. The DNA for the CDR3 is TGTGCCAGCATACTCGGGACTAGCGGACACTACGAGCAGTACTTC.

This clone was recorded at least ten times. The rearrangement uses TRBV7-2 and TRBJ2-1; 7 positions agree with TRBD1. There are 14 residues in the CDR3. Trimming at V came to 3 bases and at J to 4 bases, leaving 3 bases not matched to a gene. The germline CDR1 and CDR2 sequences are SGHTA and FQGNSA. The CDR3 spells CASSLGTVYNEQFF. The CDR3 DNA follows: TGTGCCAGCAGCTTGGGGACAGTTTACAATGAGCAGTTCTTC.

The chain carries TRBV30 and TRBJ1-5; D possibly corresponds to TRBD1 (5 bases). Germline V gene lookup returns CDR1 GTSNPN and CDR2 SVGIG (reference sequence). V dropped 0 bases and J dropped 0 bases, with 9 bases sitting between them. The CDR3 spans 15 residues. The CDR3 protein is CAWSVLGGSNQPQHF. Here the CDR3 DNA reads TGTGCCTGGAGTGTACTTGGGGGTAGCAATCAGCCCCAGCATTTT.

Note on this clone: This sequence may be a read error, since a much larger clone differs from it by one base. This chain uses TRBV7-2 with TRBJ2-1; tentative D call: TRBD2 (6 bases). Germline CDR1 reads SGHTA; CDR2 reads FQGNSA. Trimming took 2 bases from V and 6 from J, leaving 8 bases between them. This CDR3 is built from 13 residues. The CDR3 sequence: CASSLLASNEQFF. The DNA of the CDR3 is TGTGCCAGCAGCTTACTAGCGTCCAATGAGCAGTTCTTC.

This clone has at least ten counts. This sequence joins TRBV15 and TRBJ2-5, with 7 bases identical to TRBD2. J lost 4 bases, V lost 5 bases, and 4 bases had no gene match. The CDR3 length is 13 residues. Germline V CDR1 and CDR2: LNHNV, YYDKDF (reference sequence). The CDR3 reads CATSLIAGETQYF. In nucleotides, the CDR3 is TGTGCCACCAGCCTTATAGCGGGAGAGACCCAGTACTTC.

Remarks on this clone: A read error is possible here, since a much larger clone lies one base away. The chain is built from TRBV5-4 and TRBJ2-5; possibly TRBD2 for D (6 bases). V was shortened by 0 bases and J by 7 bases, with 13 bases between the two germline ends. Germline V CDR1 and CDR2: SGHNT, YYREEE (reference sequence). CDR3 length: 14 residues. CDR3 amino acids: CASSLAGVGVTQYF. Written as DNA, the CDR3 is TGTGCCAGCAGCTTGGCGGGAGTCGGCGTGACCCAGTACTTC.

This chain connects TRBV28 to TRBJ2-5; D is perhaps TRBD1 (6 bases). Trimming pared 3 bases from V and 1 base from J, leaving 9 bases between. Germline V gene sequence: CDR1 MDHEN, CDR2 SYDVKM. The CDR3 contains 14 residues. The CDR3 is CASSFKDSQETQYF. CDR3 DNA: TGTGCCAGCAGTTTCAAGGACAGCCAAGAGACCCAGTACTTC.

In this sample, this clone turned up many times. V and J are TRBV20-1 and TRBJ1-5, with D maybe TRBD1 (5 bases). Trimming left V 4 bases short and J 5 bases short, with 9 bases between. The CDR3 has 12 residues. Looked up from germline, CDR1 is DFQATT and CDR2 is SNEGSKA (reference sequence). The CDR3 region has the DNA TGCAGTGCTACCAGGGATCATCAGCCCCAGCATTTT. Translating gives CSATRDHQPQHF.